Here is one TCR beta chain with its context. Its matching antigen is unknown. Per sample, at least 5 micrograms of total RNA were extracted. This record comes from a study of blood T cells in healthy people across ages. General study results and limits: Unsorted PBMCs blocked a conclusive comparison of naive and antigen-experienced cells. Donors of long life had a larger count of naive CD4+ cells and greater diversity than aged donors.

Together with a sample-barcoded 5' primer, a J-beta primer mix was included in a second PCR lasting about 6 to 12 cycles. A single record per CDR3 protein comes from TCRdb applying MiXCR to the 5' RACE reads. The table lists 1.5 million to 2 million distinct CDR3 sequences, more than 35% of them singletons. Trimming stripped 2 bases from V and 0 bases from J, with 7 bases between. The CDR3 is made up of 14 amino acids. Looked up from germline, CDR1 is SGHAT and CDR2 is FQNNGV. The sequenced sample consisted of blood. This receptor was taken from a human donor in good health. J is TRBJ1-1 and V is TRBV11-2; D unresolved. CDR3 amino acids: CASSLNGMNTEAFF. The DNA for the CDR3 is TGTGCCAGCAGCTTAAACGGGATGAACACTGAAGCTTTCTTT.